This T cell receptor (beta chain) was identified during a study of T cell changes during pregnancy in multiple sclerosis. TCRdb keeps only in-frame clones here, not all; method: immunoSEQ multiplex PCR. The data contain nearly 80,000 clones, around nine tenths of them singletons. Germline assignment: CDR1 SGHDN and CDR2 FVKESK. Trimming cost V 3 bases and J 1 base, with 6 bases left between them. This CDR3 is 13 amino acids long. Source: CD4+ T cells from peripheral blood mononuclear cells, taken before pregnancy. The clonotype was recovered from a female donor with multiple sclerosis, enrolled in a pregnancy study. The chain couples TRBV14 to TRBJ1-1; D remains unclear. Here the CDR3 DNA reads TGTGCCAGCAGCCAGGTTAGGAACACTGAAGCTTTCTTT. As protein: CASSQVRNTEAFF.